These 4 T cell receptor beta chains came from one sample sequenced in a study of technical replicates of blood from several donors. TCRdb's copy holds only in-frame clones and misses some; the assay was immunoSEQ multiplex PCR. Found here are around 60,000 clones, about 86% of them singletons; the top ten hold 5.1%. The material sequenced was PBMCs. These receptors came from a human donor in good health. Some clones in this sample may be carry-over from other donors' samples.

This chain connects TRBV18 to TRBJ2-1, with D possibly TRBD2 on 6 matching bases. The CDR3 has 15 residues. Germline-derived CDR1 and CDR2 are KGHSH and LQKENI. V was pared by 3 bases and J by 5 bases, with 14 bases between. The CDR3 here is CASSPGVSGNNEQFF. In DNA, the CDR3 is TGTGCCAGCTCACCCGGGGTTAGCGGTAACAATGAGCAGTTCTTC.

The V gene is TRBV4-2, the J gene TRBJ1-5; D perhaps matches TRBD1 (5 bases). Germline CDR1 and CDR2: LGHNA and YNFKEQ. Trimming shortened V by 1 base and J by 0 bases, and 13 bases separated the two germline ends. The CDR3 length is 17 residues. This CDR3 is CASSQVSTENSNQPQHF. In nucleotides, the CDR3 is TGTGCCAGCAGCCAAGTATCGACAGAAAATAGCAATCAGCCCCAGCATTTT.

The chain carries TRBV5-1 and TRBJ2-5; TRBD2 might be the D (5 bases). The germline V and J ends were trimmed by 4 bases and 3 bases, with 19 bases remaining between them. The CDR3 is made up of 16 amino acids. The germline V gene has CDR1 SGHRS and CDR2 YFSETQ. CDR3 nucleotides: TGCGCCAGCAGCCCCCGGGGTGTTACTGATAAAGAGACCCAGTACTTC. It codes for CASSPRGVTDKETQYF.

Here the CDR3 DNA reads TGCGCCAGCAGCTTGGGACGGCAGGAATCTTTTGGGCAGTTCTTC. Encoded protein: CASSLGRQESFGQFF. V usage is TRBV5-1 and J usage is TRBJ2-1; D remains unclear. The V end was cut by 0 bases, the J end by 12 bases, with 19 bases between. Germline CDR1 is SGHRS and CDR2 is YFSETQ. The CDR3 loop spans 15 amino acids.